This T cell receptor beta chain was recovered during a study of T cell responses to AZD1222 COVID-19 vaccine listed by TCRdb under 2021. General notes on the study: AZD1222 recipients with second doses at about 4 weeks or about 12 weeks were pooled, because spike-specific TCR depth and breadth did not differ between schedules. TCR sequencing covered 230 or so trial participants: around 210 given two doses of AZD1222 and about 26 given two doses of MenACWY control vaccine. Trial participants were enrolled by age into subgroups of 18-55, 56-69 and 70-plus years, and about 150, 27 and 61 TCR-sequenced participants, respectively, were included in these subgroups. What the authors observed across the whole study: Epitopes outside the regions mutated in the B.1.351 and B.1.1.7 variants were reportedly recognized by nearly half of the unique spike-specific TCRs. After two AZD1222 doses, both the breadth and the depth of spike-specific TCRs were significantly higher than at day 0 and than in MenACWY recipients. Conclusions about previously exposed vaccinees are limited, since just five or six AZD1222 recipients were seropositive for SARS-CoV-2 at baseline. Vaccine-associated CD4 TCRs spanned the whole spike protein, with dominant responses in regions 160-218 and 743-854. Because no samples from the day 14 peak response were available, repertoires could be characterized only after the peak T cell response. The 56-69-year group was small, and its depth increase did not reach significance, likely because of low power. Most participants were white British and females outnumbered males, and the authors suggested that clonal diversity may have been underestimated.

The CDR3 regions of human TCRbeta chains were subjected to immunosequencing. The authors processed their data as follows. TCRs in the repertoires were compared against a reference library of SARS-CoV-2-specific TCRs that had been generated with the MIRA antigen-specificity platform. Breadth was defined as the fraction of unique TCRs that were SARS-CoV-2-associated, and depth was defined as the fraction of total T cells that were SARS-CoV-2-associated. Using the MIRA data, each spike-specific TCR was assigned both to the spike region to which the TCR was reactive and to a CD4 or CD8 class. Log10-transformed breadth and depth values were compared by one-way ANOVA with Sidak's multiple comparisons tests. Held by TCRdb, this immuneACCESS table contains in-frame sequences only and omits some clones. Under half of the omission traces to an unresolved V gene where checked; the cause of the rest is unknown. V, J and clone size were drawn from that table, and D and trimming were deduced from the DNA. This sample is represented by more than 65,000 clones; almost 80% of them were singletons. Over 20% of the sample belongs to the ten largest clones.

Regarding this clone: Its binding antigen is unknown. There are no base qualities to consult, and no much larger clone falls within one base.

Including cysteine and phenylalanine, the CDR3 has 16 amino acids. Only the CDR3 DNA stays, 48 bases, in frame from base 1. Between the V and J ends, shortened by 1 base and 5 bases respectively, the junction contains 17 bases. From a lookup of the germline V gene (reference sequence), CDR1 and CDR2 are SEHNR and FQNEAQ. The label giving this sample's time point can be read as: baseline before first vaccination. Vaccinee samples came from UK trials COV001 and COV002, including a single-blind randomized controlled phase 2/3 trial of AZD1222 (ChAdOx1 nCoV-19) in healthy adults. For TCRbeta chain sequencing, PBMC samples from trial participants were taken at day 0 and at day 28 after the second dose.

The source is an adult in good health. The chain links TRBV7-9 with TRBJ2-5; perhaps TRBD1 is the D gene, with 6 bases matching. The starting material was peripheral blood, obtained on day 0 of AZD1222 vaccination. CDR3 region: CASSLVSGRGFETQYF. The sequence in DNA is TGTGCCAGCAGCTTAGTCTCAGGCAGGGGATTTGAGACCCAGTACTTC.